This T cell receptor (beta chain) came from a study of blood T cell repertoires in COVID-19. On the study more broadly: In each case, the material was cDNA or gDNA derived from T cells, B-cell-depleted T cells, or PBMCs.

Under the authors' procedure: Reference gene primer amplification gave estimated nucleated cell counts. Method: immunoSEQ multiplex PCR; TCRdb's copy keeps in-frame clones and lacks some. V and J calls and clone size follow that table, whereas D and trimming were derived from the DNA. The repertoire holds roughly 400,000 clones, with more than 80% as singletons. Trimming removed 0 bases from V and 2 bases from J, with 11 bases in between. This CDR3 contains 15 residues. Germline CDR1 reads SGHRS; CDR2 reads YFSETQ. The cohort comprised adults aged roughly 18 to 95 years residing in under 25 US areas. Researchers sorted participants into cohorts using their self-reported clinical history.

The source of this sequence is a young man who had recovered from COVID-19. J is TRBJ2-5 and V is TRBV5-1, with D possibly matching TRBD1 (6 bases). The sample consisted of PBMCs or T cells enriched from blood (not recorded which). This chain's CDR3 is CASSLGQGIQETQYF. The CDR3, as DNA: TGCGCCAGCAGCTTGGGCCAGGGGATTCAAGAGACCCAGTACTTC.